The T cell receptor (beta chain) described here comes from a study of blood T cells in healthy people across ages. Next came a second PCR, run for 7 to 11 cycles, which used a sample-barcoded 5' primer along with a J-beta primer mix. In TCRdb, the 5' RACE reads were re-called with MiXCR into one record per CDR3 protein. In the table there are about 630,000 distinct CDR3 sequences, around a fifth of which are singletons. As regards this clonotype: What it binds is not known.

Germline loops: CDR1 LNHDA, CDR2 SQIVND (reference sequence). The V gene lost 8 bases and the J gene lost 0 bases, with 11 bases spanning the gap. This CDR3 is built from 14 residues. Broader study findings: A greater number of naive CD4+ cells and higher diversity distinguished long-lived donors from aged donors.

The clonotype comes from a man in his 70s in good health. Sequenced input: blood. V gene TRBV19 combines with J gene TRBJ1-3; D unclear. The CDR3 sequence: CASALDLSGNTIYF. The CDR3 nucleotides read TGTGCCAGTGCGTTAGACCTCTCTGGAAACACCATATATTTT. Variable domain in full (rest from reference TRBV19 and TRBJ1-3): DGGITQSPKYLFRKEGQNVTLSCEQNLNHDAMYWYRQDPGQGLRLIYYSQIVNDFQKGDIAEGYSVSREKKESFPLTVTSAQKNPTAFYLCASALDLSGNTIYFGEGSWLTVV.